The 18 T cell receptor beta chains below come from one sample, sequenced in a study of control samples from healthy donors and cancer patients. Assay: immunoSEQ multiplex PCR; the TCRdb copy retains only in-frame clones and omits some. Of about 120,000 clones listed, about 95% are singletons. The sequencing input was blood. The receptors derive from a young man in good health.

CDR3 sequence (DNA): TGTGCCAGCAGCTCCGCCCGGGGGGGTGGGGAGACCCAGTACTTC. Translation gives CASSSARGGGETQYF. The V and J genes are TRBV6-6 and TRBJ2-5; 8 bases fit TRBD2. Germline V CDR1 and CDR2: MNHNY, SVGAGI (reference sequence). The junction had 11 bases not matched to a gene; V was cut back by 6 bases and J by 5 bases. The CDR3 contains 15 residues.

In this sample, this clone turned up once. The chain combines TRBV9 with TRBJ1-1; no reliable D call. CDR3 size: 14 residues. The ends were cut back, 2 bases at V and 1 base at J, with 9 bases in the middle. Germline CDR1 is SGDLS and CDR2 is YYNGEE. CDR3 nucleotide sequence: TGTGCCAGCAGCGTCGATGGGCGGAACACTGAAGCTTTCTTT. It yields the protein CASSVDGRNTEAFF.

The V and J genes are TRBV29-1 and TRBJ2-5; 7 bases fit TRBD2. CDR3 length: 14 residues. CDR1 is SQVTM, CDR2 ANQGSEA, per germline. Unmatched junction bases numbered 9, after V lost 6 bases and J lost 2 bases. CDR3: CSVARGGGQETQYF. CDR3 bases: TGCAGCGTCGCTCGGGGCGGGGGACAAGAGACCCAGTACTTC.

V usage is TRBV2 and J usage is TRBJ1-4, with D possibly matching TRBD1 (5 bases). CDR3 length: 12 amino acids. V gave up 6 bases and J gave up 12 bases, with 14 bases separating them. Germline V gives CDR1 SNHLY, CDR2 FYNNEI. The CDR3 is CASRRGGGELFF. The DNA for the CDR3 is TGTGCCAGCAGACGGGGGGGAGGAGAACTGTTTTTT.

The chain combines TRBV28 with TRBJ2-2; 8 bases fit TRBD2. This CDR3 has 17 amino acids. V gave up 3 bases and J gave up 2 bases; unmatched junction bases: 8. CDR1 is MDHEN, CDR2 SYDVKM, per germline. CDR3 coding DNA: TGTGCCAGCAGTTTCCCCAGGACTAGCTTTAACACCGGGGAGCTGTTTTTT. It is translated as CASSFPRTSFNTGELFF.

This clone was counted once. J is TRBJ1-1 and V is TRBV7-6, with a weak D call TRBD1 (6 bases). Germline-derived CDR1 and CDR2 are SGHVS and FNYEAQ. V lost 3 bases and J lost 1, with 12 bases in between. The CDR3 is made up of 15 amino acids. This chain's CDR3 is CASSFGGGANTEAFF. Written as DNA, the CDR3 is TGTGCCAGCAGCTTCGGAGGGGGAGCGAACACTGAAGCTTTCTTT.

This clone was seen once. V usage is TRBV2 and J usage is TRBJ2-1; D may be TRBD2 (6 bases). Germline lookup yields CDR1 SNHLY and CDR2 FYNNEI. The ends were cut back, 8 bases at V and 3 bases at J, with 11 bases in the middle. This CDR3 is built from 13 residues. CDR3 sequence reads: CASVTSFYNEQFF. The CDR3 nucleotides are TGTGCCAGCGTTACTAGCTTCTACAATGAGCAGTTCTTC.

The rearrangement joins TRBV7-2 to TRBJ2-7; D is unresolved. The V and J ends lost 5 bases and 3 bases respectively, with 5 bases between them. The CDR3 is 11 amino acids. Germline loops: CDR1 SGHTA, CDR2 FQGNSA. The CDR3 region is CASSLFYEQYF. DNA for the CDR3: TGTGCCAGCAGCCTCTTCTACGAGCAGTACTTC.

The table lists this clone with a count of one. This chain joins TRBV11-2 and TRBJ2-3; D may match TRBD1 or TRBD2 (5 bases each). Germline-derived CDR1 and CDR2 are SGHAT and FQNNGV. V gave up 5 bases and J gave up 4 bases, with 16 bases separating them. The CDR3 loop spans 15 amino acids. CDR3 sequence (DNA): TGTGCCAGCAGCCCGGGACCGAGAGGCGCAGATACGCAGTATTTT. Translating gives CASSPGPRGADTQYF.

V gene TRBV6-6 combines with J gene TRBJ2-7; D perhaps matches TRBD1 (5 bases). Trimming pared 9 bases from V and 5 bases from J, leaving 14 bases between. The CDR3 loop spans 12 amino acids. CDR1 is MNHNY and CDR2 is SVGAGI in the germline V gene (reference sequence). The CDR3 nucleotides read TGTGCCAGTTCGTTCAGGGCGGACGAGCAGTACTTC. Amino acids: CASSFRADEQYF.

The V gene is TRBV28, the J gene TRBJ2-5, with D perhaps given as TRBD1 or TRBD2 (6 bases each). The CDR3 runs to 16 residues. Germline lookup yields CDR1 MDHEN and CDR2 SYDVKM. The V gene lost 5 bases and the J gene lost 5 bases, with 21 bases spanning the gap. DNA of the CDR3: TGTGCCAGCAGTGTCCAATCCGGGGGCCTAGGGGAGACCCAGTACTTC. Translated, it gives CASSVQSGGLGETQYF.

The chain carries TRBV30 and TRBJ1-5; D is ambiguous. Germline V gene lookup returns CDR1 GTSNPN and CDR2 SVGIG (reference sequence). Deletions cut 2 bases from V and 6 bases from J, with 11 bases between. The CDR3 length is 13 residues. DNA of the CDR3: TGTGCCTGGAGTAGAGGGATCGGTCAGCCCCAGCATTTT. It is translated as CAWSRGIGQPQHF.

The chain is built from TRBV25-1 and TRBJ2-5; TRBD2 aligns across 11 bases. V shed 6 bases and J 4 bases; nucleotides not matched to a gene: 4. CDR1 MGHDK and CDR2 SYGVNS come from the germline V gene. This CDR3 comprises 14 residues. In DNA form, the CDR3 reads TGTGCCAGCAGCCTAGCGGGGGGCCCAGAGACCCAGTACTTC. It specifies CASSLAGGPETQYF. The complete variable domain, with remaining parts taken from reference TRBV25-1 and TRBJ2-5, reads EADIYQTPRYLVIGTGKKITLECSQTMGHDKMYWYQQDPGMELHLIHYSYGVNSTEKGDLSSESTVSRIRTEHFPLTLESARPSHTSQYLCASSLAGGPETQYFGPGTRLLVL.

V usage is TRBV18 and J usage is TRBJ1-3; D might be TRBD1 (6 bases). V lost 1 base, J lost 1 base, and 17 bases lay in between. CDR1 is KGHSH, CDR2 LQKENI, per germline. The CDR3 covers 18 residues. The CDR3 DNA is TGTGCCAGCTCACCACGTAACGCCCAGGGGTTGTCTGGAAACACCATATATTTT. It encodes CASSPRNAQGLSGNTIYF.

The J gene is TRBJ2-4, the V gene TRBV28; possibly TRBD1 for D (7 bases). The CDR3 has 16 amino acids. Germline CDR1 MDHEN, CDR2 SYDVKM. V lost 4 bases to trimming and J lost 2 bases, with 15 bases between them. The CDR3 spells CASSSEGAGTKNIQYF. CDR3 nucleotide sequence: TGTGCCAGCAGTTCGGAGGGGGCTGGAACCAAAAACATTCAGTACTTC.

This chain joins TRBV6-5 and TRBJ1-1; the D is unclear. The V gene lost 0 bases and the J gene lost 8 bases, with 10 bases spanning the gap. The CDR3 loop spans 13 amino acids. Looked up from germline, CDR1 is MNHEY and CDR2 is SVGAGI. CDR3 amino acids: CASSYSSREEAFF. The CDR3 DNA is TGTGCCAGCAGTTACTCGAGTAGGGAGGAAGCTTTCTTT.

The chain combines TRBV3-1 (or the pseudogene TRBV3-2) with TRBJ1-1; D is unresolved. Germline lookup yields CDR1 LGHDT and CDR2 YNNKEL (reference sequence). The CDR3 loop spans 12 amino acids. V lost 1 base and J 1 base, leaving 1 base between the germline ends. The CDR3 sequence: CASSQGNTEAFF. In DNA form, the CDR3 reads TGTGCCAGCAGCCAAGGGAACACTGAAGCTTTCTTT.

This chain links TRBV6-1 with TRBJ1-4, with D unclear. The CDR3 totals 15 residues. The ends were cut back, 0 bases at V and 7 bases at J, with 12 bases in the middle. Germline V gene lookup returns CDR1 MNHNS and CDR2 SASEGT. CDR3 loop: CASSEAQRFGEKLFF. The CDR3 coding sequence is TGTGCCAGCAGTGAAGCGCAGCGGTTCGGTGAAAAACTGTTTTTT.